These 5 T cell receptor beta chains share one sample of origin, sequenced in a study of T cells in Graves' hyperthyroidism and ophthalmopathy. There were TCR beta CDR3 regions amplified from RNA transcripts. Carried out on the TCR CDR3, a first-round RT-PCR used the HTBI primer set. From the multiplex PCR reads, TCRdb called clonotypes with MiXCR, one entry per CDR3 protein. This sample has roughly 330,000 distinct CDR3 sequences, with approximately 15% found just once. Material: blood. All receptors come from a man aged 25 to 45 with Graves' hyperthyroidism.

In this sample, this clonotype turned up many times. V is TRBV3-1 and J is TRBJ1-2; no clear D. Looked up from germline, CDR1 is LGHDT and CDR2 is YNNKEL (reference sequence). Trimming stripped 1 base from V and 5 bases from J, with 8 bases between. The CDR3 is 13 amino acids. CDR3: CASSQGTWYGYTF. DNA of the CDR3: TGTGCCAGCAGCCAAGGGACTTGGTATGGCTACACCTTC.

There are many counts of this clonotype. The chain employs TRBV2 and TRBJ1-5, with D possibly TRBD1 on 5 matching bases. CDR1 is SNHLY and CDR2 is FYNNEI in the germline V gene. Trimming removed 6 bases from V and 3 bases from J, with 15 bases in between. The CDR3 runs to 15 residues. CDR3: CASRGTKGINQPQHF. CDR3 DNA sequence: TGTGCCAGCAGGGGGACGAAGGGGATCAATCAGCCCCAGCATTTT.

This clonotype has a handful of counts. V and J are TRBV27 and TRBJ1-2; D remains ambiguous. The CDR3 contains 11 residues. Trimming shortened V by 6 bases and J by 12 bases, and 14 bases separated the two germline ends. CDR1 is MNHEY, CDR2 SMNVEV, per germline (reference sequence). The CDR3 region is CASRGLSGNTF. For the CDR3, the DNA is TGTGCCAGCAGGGGATTGTCGGGGAACACCTTC.

The chain combines TRBV7-2 with TRBJ2-5; D gene ambiguous. The CDR3 consists of 14 residues. The V and J ends lost 0 bases and 3 bases respectively, with 8 bases between them. Germline assignment: CDR1 SGHTA and CDR2 FQGNSA. CDR3 DNA sequence: TGTGCCAGCAGCTTAGCGCCGGCTGAAGAGACCCAGTACTTC. Its translation is CASSLAPAEETQYF.

This clonotype appeared many times. The CDR3 protein is CATSDFDPTFTDTQYF. CDR3 DNA: TGTGCCACCAGTGATTTTGATCCCACATTCACAGATACGCAGTATTTT. The rearrangement links TRBV24-1 to TRBJ2-3, with D unclear. The germline CDR1 and CDR2 sequences are KGHDR and SFDVKD. This CDR3 has 16 amino acids. V dropped 1 base and J dropped 2 bases, with 12 bases sitting between them.